This record looks at one T cell receptor beta chain sequence and its context. The data were produced by immunoSEQ multiplex PCR, yet TCRdb's version contains in-frame clones alone and is incomplete. The data show over 70,000 clones, approximately 85% seen once. The V and J ends lost 5 bases and 0 bases, in that order; junction bases with no gene match: 8. The CDR3 has 16 amino acids. Germline V lookup: CDR1 SGHTA, CDR2 FQGNSA. This specimen comes from a study of blood T cell repertoires in COVID-19. Study details: From the United States, Italy and Spain came samples of acute and convalescent COVID-19. From T cells, B-cell-depleted T cells, or PBMCs came the material, which was cDNA or gDNA.

Source material: peripheral blood. The clonotype originates from an elderly man with acute or convalescent COVID-19. The chain is built from TRBV7-2 and TRBJ2-7, with 9 bases lining up with TRBD1. CDR3: CASSPDRGLGSYEQYF. The CDR3 bases are TGTGCCAGCAGCCCGGACAGGGGACTGGGCTCCTACGAGCAGTACTTC.